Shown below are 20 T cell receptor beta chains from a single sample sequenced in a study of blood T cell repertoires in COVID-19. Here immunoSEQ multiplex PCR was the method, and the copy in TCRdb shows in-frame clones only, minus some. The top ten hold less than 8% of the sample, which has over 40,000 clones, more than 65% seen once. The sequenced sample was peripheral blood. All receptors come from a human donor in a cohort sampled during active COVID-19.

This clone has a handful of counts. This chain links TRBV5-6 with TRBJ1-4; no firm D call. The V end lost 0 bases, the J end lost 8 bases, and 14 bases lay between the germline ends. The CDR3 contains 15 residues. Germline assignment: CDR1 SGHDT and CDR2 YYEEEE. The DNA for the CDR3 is TGTGCCAGCAGCTTGGCAGAGGGCAGGCCCGAAAAACTGTTTTTT. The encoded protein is CASSLAEGRPEKLFF.

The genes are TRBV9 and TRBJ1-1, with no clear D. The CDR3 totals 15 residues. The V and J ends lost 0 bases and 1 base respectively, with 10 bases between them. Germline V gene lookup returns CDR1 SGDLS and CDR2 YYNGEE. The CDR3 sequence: CASSVDSRGNTEAFF. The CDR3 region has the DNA TGTGCCAGCAGCGTAGATAGTCGGGGGAACACTGAAGCTTTCTTT. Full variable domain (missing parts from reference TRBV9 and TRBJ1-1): DSGVTQTPKHLITATGQRVTLRCSPRSGDLSVYWYQQSLDQGLQFLIQYYNGEERAKGNILERFSAQQFPDLHSELNLSSLELGDSALYFCASSVDSRGNTEAFFGQGTRLTVV.

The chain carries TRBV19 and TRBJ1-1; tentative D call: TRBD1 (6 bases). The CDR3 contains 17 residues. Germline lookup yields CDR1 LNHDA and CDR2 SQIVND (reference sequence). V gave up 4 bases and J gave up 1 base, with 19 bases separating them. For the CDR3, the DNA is TGTGCCAGTAGTAGATCTCCCGGGACAAGCTCGAACACTGAAGCTTTCTTT. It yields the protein CASSRSPGTSSNTEAFF.

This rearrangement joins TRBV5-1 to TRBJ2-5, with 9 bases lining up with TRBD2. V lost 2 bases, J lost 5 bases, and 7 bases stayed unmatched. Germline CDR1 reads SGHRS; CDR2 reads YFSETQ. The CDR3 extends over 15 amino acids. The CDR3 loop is CASSLNSGSGETQYF. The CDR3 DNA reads TGCGCCAGCAGCTTAAATAGCGGGAGTGGCGAGACCCAGTACTTC.

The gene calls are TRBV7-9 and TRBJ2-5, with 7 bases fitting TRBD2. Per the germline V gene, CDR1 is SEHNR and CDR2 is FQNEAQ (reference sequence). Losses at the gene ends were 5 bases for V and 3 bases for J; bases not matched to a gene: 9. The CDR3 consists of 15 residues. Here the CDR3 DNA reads TGTGCCAGCAGCCCATTCGGACTAGGAGAAGAGACCCAGTACTTC. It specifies CASSPFGLGEETQYF.

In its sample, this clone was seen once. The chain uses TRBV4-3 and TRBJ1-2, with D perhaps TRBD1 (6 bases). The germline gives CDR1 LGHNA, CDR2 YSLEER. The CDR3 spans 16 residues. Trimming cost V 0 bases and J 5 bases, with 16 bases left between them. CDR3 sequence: CASSQDRPGEIYGYTF. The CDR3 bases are TGCGCCAGCAGCCAAGATCGCCCAGGGGAGATATATGGCTACACCTTC.

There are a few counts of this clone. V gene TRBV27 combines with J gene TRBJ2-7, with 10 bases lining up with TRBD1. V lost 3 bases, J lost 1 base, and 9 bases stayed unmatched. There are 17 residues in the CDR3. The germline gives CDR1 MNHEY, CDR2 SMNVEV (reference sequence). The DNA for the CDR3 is TGTGCCAGCAGTTTCCCTACTCCGGGACAGGGGTCCTACGAGCAGTACTTC. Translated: CASSFPTPGQGSYEQYF.

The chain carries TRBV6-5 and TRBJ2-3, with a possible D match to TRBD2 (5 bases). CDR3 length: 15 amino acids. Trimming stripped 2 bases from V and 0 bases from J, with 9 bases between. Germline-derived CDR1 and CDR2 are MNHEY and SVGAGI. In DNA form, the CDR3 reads TGTGCCAGCAGTTACCGGACTCCCAGCACAGATACGCAGTATTTT. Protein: CASSYRTPSTDTQYF.

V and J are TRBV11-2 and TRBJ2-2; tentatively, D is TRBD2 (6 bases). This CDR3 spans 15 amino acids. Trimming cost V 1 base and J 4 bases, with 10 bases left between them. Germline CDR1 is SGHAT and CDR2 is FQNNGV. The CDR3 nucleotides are TGTGCCAGCAGCTTAGGGGCGGGAATCACCGGGGAGCTGTTTTTT. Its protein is CASSLGAGITGELFF.

CDR3 amino acids: CASDREGSGNTIYF. In DNA, the CDR3 is TGTGCCAGCGATCGGGAAGGATCTGGAAACACCATATATTTT. The chain joins TRBV9 to TRBJ1-3; D is unclear. Trimming pared 7 bases from V and 1 base from J, leaving 12 bases between. Per the germline V gene, CDR1 is SGDLS and CDR2 is YYNGEE. This CDR3 has 14 residues.

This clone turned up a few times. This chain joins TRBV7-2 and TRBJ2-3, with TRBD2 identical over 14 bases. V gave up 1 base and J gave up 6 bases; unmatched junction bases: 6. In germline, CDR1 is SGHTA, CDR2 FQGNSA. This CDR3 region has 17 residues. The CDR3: CASSLVGTSGGGDTQYF. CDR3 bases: TGTGCCAGCAGCTTAGTGGGGACTAGCGGGGGCGGGGATACGCAGTATTTT.

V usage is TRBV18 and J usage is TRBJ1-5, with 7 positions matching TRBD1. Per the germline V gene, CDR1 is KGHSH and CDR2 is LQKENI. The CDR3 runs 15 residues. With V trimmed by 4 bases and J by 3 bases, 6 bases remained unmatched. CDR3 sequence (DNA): TGTGCCAGCTCACGAACAGGGGAGATCAATCAGCCCCAGCATTTT. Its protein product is CASSRTGEINQPQHF. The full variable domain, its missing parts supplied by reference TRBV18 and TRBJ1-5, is NAGVMQNPRHLVRRRGQEARLRCSPMKGHSHVYWYRQLPEEGLKFMVYLQKENIIDESGMPKERFSAEFPKEGPSILRIQQVVRGDSAAYFCASSRTGEINQPQHFGDGTRLSIL.

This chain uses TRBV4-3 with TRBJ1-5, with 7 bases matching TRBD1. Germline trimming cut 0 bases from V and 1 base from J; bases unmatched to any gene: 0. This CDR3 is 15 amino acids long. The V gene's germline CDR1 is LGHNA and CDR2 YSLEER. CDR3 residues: CASSQDRGSNQPQHF. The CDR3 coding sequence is TGCGCCAGCAGCCAAGACAGGGGGAGCAATCAGCCCCAGCATTTT.

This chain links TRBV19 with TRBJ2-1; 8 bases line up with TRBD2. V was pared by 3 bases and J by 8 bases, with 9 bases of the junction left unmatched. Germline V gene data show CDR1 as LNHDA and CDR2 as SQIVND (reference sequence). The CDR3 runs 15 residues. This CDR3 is CASSMRAGALYEQFF. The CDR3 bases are TGTGCCAGTAGTATGCGAGCGGGAGCGTTGTATGAGCAGTTCTTC.

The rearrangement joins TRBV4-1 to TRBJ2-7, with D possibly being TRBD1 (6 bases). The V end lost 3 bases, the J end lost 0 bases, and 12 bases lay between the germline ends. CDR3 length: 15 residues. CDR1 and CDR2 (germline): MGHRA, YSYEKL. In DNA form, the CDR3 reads TGCGCCAGCAGCCAGGTCAGGGGAAGCTCCTACGAGCAGTACTTC. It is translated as CASSQVRGSSYEQYF.

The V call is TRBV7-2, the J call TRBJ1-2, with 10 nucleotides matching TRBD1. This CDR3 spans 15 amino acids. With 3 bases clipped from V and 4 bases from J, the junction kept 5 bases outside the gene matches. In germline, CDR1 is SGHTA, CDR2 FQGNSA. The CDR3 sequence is CASSLTGGEAYGYTF. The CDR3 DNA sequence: TGTGCCAGCAGCTTGACAGGGGGCGAGGCCTATGGCTACACCTTC.

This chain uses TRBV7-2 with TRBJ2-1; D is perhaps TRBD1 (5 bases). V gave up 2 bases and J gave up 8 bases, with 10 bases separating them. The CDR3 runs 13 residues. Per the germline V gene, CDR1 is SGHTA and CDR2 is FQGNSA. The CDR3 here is CASSLKAGHEQFF. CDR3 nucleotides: TGTGCCAGCAGCTTAAAGGCAGGGCATGAGCAGTTCTTC.

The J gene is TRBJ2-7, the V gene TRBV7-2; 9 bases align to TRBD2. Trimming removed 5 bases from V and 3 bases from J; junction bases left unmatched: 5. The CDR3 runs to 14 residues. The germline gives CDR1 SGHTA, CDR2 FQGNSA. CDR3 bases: TGTGCCAGCAGCCGGACTAGCGTTTACTACGAGCAGTACTTC. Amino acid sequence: CASSRTSVYYEQYF.

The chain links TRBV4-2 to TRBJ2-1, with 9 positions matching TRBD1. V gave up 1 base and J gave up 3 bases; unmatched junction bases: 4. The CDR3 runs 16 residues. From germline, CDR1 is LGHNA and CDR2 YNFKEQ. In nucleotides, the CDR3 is TGTGCCAGCAGCCAAGCTGTGGGACAGGGCTACAATGAGCAGTTCTTC. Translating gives CASSQAVGQGYNEQFF.

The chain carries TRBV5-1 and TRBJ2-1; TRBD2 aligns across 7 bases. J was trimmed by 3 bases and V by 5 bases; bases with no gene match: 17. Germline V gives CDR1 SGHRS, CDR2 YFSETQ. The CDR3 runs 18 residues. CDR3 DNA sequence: TGCGCCAGCAGAGAGAGTAGGGCTAGCGGCGCCCTCTACAATGAGCAGTTCTTC. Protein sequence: CASRESRASGALYNEQFF. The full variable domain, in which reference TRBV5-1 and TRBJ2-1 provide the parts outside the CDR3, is KAGVTQTPRYLIKTRGQQVTLSCSPISGHRSVSWYQQTPGQGLQFLFEYFSETQRNKGNFPGRFSGRQFSNSRSEMNVSTLELGDSALYLCASRESRASGALYNEQFFGPGTRLTVL.